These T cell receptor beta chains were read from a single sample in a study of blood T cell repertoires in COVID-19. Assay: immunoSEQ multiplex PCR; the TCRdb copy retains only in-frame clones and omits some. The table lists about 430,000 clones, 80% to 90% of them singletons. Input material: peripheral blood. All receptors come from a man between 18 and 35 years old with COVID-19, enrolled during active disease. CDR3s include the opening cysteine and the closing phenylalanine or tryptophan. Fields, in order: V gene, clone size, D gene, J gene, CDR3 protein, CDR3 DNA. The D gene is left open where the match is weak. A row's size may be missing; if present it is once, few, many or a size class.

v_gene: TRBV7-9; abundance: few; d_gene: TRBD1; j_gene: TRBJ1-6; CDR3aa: CASSSTGRYNSPLHF; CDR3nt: TGTGCCAGCAGCTCGACAGGGCGTTATAATTCACCCCTCCACTTT
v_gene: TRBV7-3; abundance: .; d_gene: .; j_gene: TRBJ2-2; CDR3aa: CASSTYTGELFF; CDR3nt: TGTGCCAGCAGCACATACACCGGGGAGCTGTTTTTT
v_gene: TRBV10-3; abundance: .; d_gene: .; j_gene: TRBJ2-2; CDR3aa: CAISEIGGDTGELFF; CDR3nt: TGTGCCATCAGTGAGATAGGGGGGGACACCGGGGAGCTGTTTTTT
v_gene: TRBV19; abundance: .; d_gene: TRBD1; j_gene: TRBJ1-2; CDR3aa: CASSQQGALNGYTF; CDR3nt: TGTGCCAGTAGCCAACAGGGGGCGCTGAATGGCTACACCTTC
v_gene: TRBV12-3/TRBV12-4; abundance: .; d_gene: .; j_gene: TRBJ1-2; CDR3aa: CASQVGFYGYTF; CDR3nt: TGTGCCAGCCAGGTGGGCTTCTATGGCTACACCTTC
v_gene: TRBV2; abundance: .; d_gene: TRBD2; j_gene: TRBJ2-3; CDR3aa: CASTVAGMGTQYF; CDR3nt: TGTGCCAGCACAGTAGCGGGAATGGGGACGCAGTATTTT
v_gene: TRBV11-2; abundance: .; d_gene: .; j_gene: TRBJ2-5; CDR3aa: CASSPVFGETQYF; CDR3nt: TGTGCCAGCAGCCCGGTCTTTGGAGAGACCCAGTACTTC
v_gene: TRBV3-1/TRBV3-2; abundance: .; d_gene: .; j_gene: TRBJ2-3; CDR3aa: CASSAYLDEEGDTQYF; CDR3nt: TGTGCCAGCAGCGCCTATCTAGATGAGGAAGGAGATACGCAGTATTTT
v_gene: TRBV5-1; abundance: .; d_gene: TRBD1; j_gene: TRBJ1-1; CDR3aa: CASSLAWGQMNTEAFF; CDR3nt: TGCGCCAGCAGCTTGGCCTGGGGACAGATGAACACTGAAGCTTTCTTT
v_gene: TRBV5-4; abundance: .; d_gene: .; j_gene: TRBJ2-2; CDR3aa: CASSLKRGGNTGELFF; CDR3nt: TGTGCCAGCAGCTTGAAAAGGGGAGGGAACACCGGGGAGCTGTTTTTT
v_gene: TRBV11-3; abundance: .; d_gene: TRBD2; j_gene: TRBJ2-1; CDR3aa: CASSPWSGTSGASSYNEQFF; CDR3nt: TGTGCCAGCAGCCCGTGGTCCGGGACTAGCGGGGCAAGCTCCTACAATGAGCAGTTCTTC
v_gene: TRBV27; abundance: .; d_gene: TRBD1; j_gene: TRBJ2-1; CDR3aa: CASSWTGLHEQFF; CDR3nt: TGTGCCAGCAGTTGGACAGGTTTGCATGAGCAGTTCTTC
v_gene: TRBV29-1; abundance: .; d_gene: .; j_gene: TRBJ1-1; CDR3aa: CSVRGSTEAFF; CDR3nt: TGCAGCGTTAGAGGGTCAACTGAAGCTTTCTTT
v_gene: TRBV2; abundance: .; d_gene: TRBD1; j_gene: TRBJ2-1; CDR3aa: CASRKPGQGGQGNEQFF; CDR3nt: TGTGCCAGCAGGAAGCCGGGACAGGGAGGACAGGGCAATGAGCAGTTCTTC
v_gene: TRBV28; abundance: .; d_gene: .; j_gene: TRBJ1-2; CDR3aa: CASSLDIANYGYTF; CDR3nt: TGTGCCAGCAGTTTAGACATAGCTAACTATGGCTACACCTTC
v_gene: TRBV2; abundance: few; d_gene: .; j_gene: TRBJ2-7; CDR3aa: CASSAGPTHEQYF; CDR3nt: TGTGCCAGCAGTGCAGGTCCCACCCACGAGCAGTACTTC
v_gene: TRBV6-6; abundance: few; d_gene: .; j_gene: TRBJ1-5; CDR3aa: CASSTDSNQPQHF; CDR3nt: TGTGCCAGCAGTACGGACAGTAATCAGCCCCAGCATTTT
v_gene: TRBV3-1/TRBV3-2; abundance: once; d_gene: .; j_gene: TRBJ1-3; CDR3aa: CASSRARAVSGNTIYF; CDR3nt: TGTGCCAGCAGCCGGGCCAGGGCCGTCTCTGGAAACACCATATATTTT
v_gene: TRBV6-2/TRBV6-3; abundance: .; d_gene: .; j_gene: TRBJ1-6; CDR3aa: CASSYSGPGTSSYNSPLHF; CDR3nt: TGTGCCAGCAGTTACTCGGGGCCGGGCACGAGCTCCTATAATTCACCCCTCCACTTT
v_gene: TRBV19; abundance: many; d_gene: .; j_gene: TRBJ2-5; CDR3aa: CASSPRVGAPGQETQYF; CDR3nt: TGTGCCAGTAGTCCGCGGGTGGGGGCCCCGGGCCAAGAGACCCAGTACTTC
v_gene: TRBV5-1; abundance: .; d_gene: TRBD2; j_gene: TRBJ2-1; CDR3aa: CASSFGTSGVDEQFF; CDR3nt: TGCGCCAGCAGCTTCGGGACTAGCGGGGTAGATGAGCAGTTCTTC
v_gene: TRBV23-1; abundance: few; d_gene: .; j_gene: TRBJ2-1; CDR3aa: CASSLWGRSYNEQFF; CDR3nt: TGCGCCAGCAGTCTTTGGGGCCGCTCCTACAATGAGCAGTTCTTC
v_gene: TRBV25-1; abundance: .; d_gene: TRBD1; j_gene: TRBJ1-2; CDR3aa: CASSELGQGSYGYTF; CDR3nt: TGTGCCAGCAGTGAATTGGGACAGGGCTCTTATGGCTACACCTTC
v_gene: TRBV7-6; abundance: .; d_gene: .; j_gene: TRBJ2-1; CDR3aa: CASSYRLGLDNEQFF; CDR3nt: TGTGCCAGCAGCTACAGGCTGGGGCTAGACAATGAGCAGTTCTTC
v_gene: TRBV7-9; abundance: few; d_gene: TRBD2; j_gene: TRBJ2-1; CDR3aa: CASSSAGGDNEQFF; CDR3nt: TGTGCCAGCAGCTCAGCGGGAGGTGACAATGAGCAGTTCTTC
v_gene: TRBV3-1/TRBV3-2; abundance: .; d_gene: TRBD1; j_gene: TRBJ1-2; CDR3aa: CASSRDRGGMGYTF; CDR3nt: TGTGCCAGCAGCAGAGACAGGGGAGGAATGGGCTACACCTTC
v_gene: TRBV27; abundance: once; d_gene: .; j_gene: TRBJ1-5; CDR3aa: CASSFLGGNQPQHF; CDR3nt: TGTGCCAGCAGTTTCCTCGGGGGGAATCAGCCCCAGCATTTT
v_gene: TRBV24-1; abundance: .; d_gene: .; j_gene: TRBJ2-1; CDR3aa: CATSSAEGGHEQFF; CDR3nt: TGTGCCACCAGCTCGGCGGAAGGAGGGCATGAGCAGTTCTTC
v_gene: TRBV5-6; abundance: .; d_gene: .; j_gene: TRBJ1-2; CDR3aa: CASSLGLYGYTF; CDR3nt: TGTGCCAGCAGCTTGGGACTCTATGGCTACACCTTC
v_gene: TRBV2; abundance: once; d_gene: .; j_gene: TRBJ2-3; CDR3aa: CASGGGTDTQYF; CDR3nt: TGTGCCAGCGGGGGCGGCACAGATACGCAGTATTTT
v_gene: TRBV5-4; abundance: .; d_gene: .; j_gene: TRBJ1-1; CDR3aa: CASSLRGTNTEAFF; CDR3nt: TGTGCCAGCAGCTTGCGGGGGACGAACACTGAAGCTTTCTTT
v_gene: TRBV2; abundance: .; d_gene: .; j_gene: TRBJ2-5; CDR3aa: CASKGGGETQYF; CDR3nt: TGTGCCAGCAAGGGGGGAGGGGAGACCCAGTACTTC
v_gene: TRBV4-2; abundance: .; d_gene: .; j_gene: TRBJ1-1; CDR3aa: CASSQEQGRENTEAFF; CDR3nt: TGTGCCAGCAGCCAAGAACAGGGAAGGGAGAACACTGAAGCTTTCTTT
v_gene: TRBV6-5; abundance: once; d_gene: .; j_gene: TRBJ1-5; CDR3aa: CASRPQGNQPQHF; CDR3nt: TGTGCCAGCCGACCCCAGGGTAATCAGCCCCAGCATTTT
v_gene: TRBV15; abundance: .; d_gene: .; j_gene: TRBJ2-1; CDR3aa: CATSRGGTTYNEQFF; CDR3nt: TGTGCCACCAGCAGGGGAGGGACAACCTACAATGAGCAGTTCTTC
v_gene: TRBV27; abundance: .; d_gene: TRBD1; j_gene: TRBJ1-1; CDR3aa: CASRVTGGITEAFF; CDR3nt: TGTGCCAGCAGGGTGACAGGGGGCATAACTGAAGCTTTCTTT
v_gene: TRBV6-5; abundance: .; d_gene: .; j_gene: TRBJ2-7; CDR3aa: CASSYGGLTSYEQYF; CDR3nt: TGTGCCAGCAGTTACGGGGGACTGACCTCCTACGAGCAGTACTTC
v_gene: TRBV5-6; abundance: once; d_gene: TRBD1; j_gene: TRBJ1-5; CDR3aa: CASSSSQGAGNQPQHF; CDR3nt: TGTGCCAGCAGCTCTTCACAGGGGGCGGGCAATCAGCCCCAGCATTTT
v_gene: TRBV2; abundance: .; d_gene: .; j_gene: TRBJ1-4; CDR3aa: CASSTRRGEKLFF; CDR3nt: TGTGCCAGCAGTACCCGTAGGGGGGAAAAACTGTTTTTT
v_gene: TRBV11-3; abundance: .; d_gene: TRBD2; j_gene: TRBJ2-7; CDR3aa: CASSFLWTRASDEQYF; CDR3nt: TGTGCCAGCAGCTTCCTTTGGACTAGAGCTTCTGACGAGCAGTACTTC
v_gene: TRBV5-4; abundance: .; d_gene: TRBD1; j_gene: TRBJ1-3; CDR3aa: CASSRDRRDTIYF; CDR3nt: TGTGCCAGCAGCAGGGACAGGCGGGACACCATATATTTT
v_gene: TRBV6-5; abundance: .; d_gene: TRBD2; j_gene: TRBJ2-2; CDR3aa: CASSYGASGNTGELFF; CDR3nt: TGTGCCAGCAGTTACGGCGCTAGCGGGAACACCGGGGAGCTGTTTTTT
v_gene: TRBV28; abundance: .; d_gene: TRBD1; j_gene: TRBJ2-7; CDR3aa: CASSPRGQGGREQYF; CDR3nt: TGTGCCAGCAGTCCCAGGGGGCAGGGAGGTCGCGAGCAGTACTTC
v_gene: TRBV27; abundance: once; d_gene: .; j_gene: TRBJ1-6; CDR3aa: CASSFDHGVVSPLHF; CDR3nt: TGTGCCAGCAGTTTCGATCACGGGGTAGTTTCACCCCTCCACTTT